This T cell receptor beta chain was captured by sequencing in a study of shared clonotypes between healthy human individuals. Regarding this clone: Other DNA sequences in the sample encode the same CDR3.

Donors were Caucasian adults residing in Nashville, Tennessee, USA. The CDR3 length is 14 residues. Trimming pared 6 bases from V and 2 bases from J, leaving 11 bases between. Germline CDR1 is MDHEN and CDR2 is SYDVKM. Produced via immunoSEQ multiplex PCR; TCRdb's table is partial and in-frame only. The data show some 1,100,000 clones, with 75% to 85% seen just once and 0.5% to 0.6% held by the top ten. The sample taken for sequencing was memory CD4+ T cells from PBMCs. Indicated subset: CD45RA-negative fraction. This TCR was sampled from a young man in good health. Some clones in this sample may be carry-over from other donors' samples. This rearrangement joins TRBV28 to TRBJ1-5, with D unresolved. CDR3 loop: CASSLGRGNQPQHF. In DNA, the CDR3 is TGTGCCAGCAGCCTAGGACGGGGCAATCAGCCCCAGCATTTT. Complete variable domain (other parts from reference TRBV28 and TRBJ1-5): DVKVTQSSRYLVKRTGEKVFLECVQDMDHENMFWYRQDPGLGLRLIYFSYDVKMKEKGDIPEGYSVSREKKERFSLILESASTNQTSMYLCASSLGRGNQPQHFGDGTRLSIL.